These 32 T cell receptor beta chains were all obtained from the same sample, sequenced in a study of blood T cell repertoires in COVID-19. Sequencing was performed with immunoSEQ multiplex PCR; in TCRdb, only in-frame clones are kept and a portion is missing. The data hold 130,000 or so clones, with 80% to 90% observed a single time. Sequencing was done on a sample of peripheral blood. The receptor source for this set is an elderly man with active or convalescent COVID-19.

The CDR3 loop is CASSYGGVDNSPLHF. CDR3 nucleotide sequence: TGTGCCAGCAGTTACGGGGGGGTGGACAATTCACCCCTCCACTTT. The chain couples TRBV27 to TRBJ1-6; D is possibly TRBD1 (5 bases). CDR1 is MNHEY and CDR2 is SMNVEV in the germline V gene (reference sequence). CDR3 length equals 15 residues. The germline V and J ends were trimmed by 4 bases and 7 bases, with 14 bases remaining between them.

The chain combines TRBV19 with TRBJ1-2, with 10 bases identical to TRBD1. V was clipped by 5 bases and J by 8 bases; unmatched bases: 11. Germline V lookup: CDR1 LNHDA, CDR2 SQIVND (reference sequence). The CDR3 contains 15 residues. The CDR3 loop is CASSLGTGAALGYTF. The CDR3 nucleotides read TGTGCCAGTAGTTTAGGGACAGGGGCGGCGCTGGGCTACACCTTC.

This clone was seen once. This chain joins TRBV10-3 and TRBJ2-7; the match to TRBD1 covers 8 bases. CDR1 ENHRY and CDR2 SYGVKD come from the germline V gene. V dropped 3 bases and J dropped 4; count of bases not matched to a gene: 11. The CDR3 is 16 amino acids. CDR3 nucleotides: TGTGCCATCAGTGACTATGGACAGGGTGAAGCATACGAGCAGTACTTC. Amino acids: CAISDYGQGEAYEQYF.

The table lists this clone with a count of one. The gene calls are TRBV7-9 and TRBJ1-2; 9 positions match TRBD1. V was clipped by 7 bases and J by 7 bases; unmatched bases: 4. CDR3 length equals 12 residues. Germline V gene lookup returns CDR1 SEHNR and CDR2 FQNEAQ (reference sequence). This chain's CDR3 is CASITGGSGYTF. CDR3 nucleotide sequence: TGTGCCAGCATCACAGGGGGCTCTGGCTACACCTTC.

This CDR3 is CATSPGDRYGYTF. DNA of the CDR3: TGTGCCACCAGCCCGGGGGATAGGTATGGCTACACCTTC. The chain recombines TRBV15 with TRBJ1-2; D might be TRBD1 (5 bases). V dropped 5 bases and J dropped 5 bases, with 12 bases sitting between them. The CDR3 is 13 residues long. Germline assignment: CDR1 LNHNV and CDR2 YYDKDF (reference sequence).

V gene TRBV6-2 or TRBV6-3 combines with J gene TRBJ1-6, with D perhaps matching TRBD1 (5 bases). The germline gives CDR1 MNHEY, CDR2 SVGEGT. Trimming took off 6 bases at V and 8 bases at J, with 20 bases between the two ends. There are 16 residues in the CDR3. CDR3: CASSPPGTREDSPLHF. DNA for the CDR3: TGTGCCAGCAGCCCCCCCGGGACGCGGGAGGATTCACCCCTCCACTTT.

This chain connects TRBV27 to TRBJ2-7, with 9 bases matching TRBD1. The CDR3 runs 15 residues. V gave up 6 bases and J gave up 2 bases; unmatched junction bases: 8. Looked up from germline, CDR1 is MNHEY and CDR2 is SMNVEV (reference sequence). Written as DNA, the CDR3 is TGTGCCAGCAGCCCCCGACAGGGGGAGACCTACGAGCAGTACTTC. Translating gives CASSPRQGETYEQYF.

V is TRBV5-4 and J is TRBJ2-3; possible D gene TRBD2, 5 bases. Germline values: CDR1 SGHNT, CDR2 YYREEE (reference sequence). This CDR3 comprises 18 residues. V dropped 0 bases and J dropped 3 bases, with 20 bases sitting between them. As DNA, the CDR3 is TGTGCCAGCAGCTTGGTCGGTAGGAAGGCCCGGGGAACAGATACGCAGTATTTT. This codes for CASSLVGRKARGTDTQYF.

This clone was observed a handful of times. The chain carries TRBV19 and TRBJ1-1; a weak D match, TRBD1 (5 bases). CDR1 and CDR2 (germline): LNHDA, SQIVND (reference sequence). This CDR3 spans 13 amino acids. V was cut by 7 bases and J by 11 bases, with 20 bases left in between. CDR3 loop: CASTPDRRGRAFF. The DNA of the CDR3 is TGTGCCAGTACCCCAGATCGGAGGGGAAGGGCTTTCTTT.

This rearrangement joins TRBV15 to TRBJ1-5, with 7 bases that match TRBD1. CDR3 size: 13 residues. Trimming cost V 1 base and J 8 bases; bases outside gene matches: 2. Germline V lookup: CDR1 LNHNV, CDR2 YYDKDF (reference sequence). DNA for the CDR3: TGTGCCACCAGCAGAGGGACAGGAGAGCCCCAGCATTTT. Protein sequence: CATSRGTGEPQHF.

The rearrangement links TRBV20-1 to TRBJ1-6; perhaps TRBD1 as D (6 bases). V was clipped by 3 bases and J by 10 bases, with 13 bases between them. Germline assignment: CDR1 DFQATT and CDR2 SNEGSKA (reference sequence). The CDR3 is 13 amino acids. The CDR3 nucleotides are TGCAGTGCTAGTGCACAGGGAGAATCACCCCTCCACTTT. Translated: CSASAQGESPLHF.

V is TRBV4-1 and J is TRBJ2-3; 7 positions match TRBD1. V lost 5 bases and J lost 3; bases outside the gene matches: 11. The CDR3 has 16 amino acids. Germline V lookup: CDR1 MGHRA, CDR2 YSYEKL. In DNA, the CDR3 is TGCGCCAGCAGCTTTCGGACAGGACCCAATACAGATACGCAGTATTTT. Its translation: CASSFRTGPNTDTQYF.

V and J are TRBV6-5 and TRBJ1-2; D is unclear. The CDR3 covers 13 residues. V lost 5 bases and J 8 bases, leaving 15 bases between the germline ends. Per the germline V gene, CDR1 is MNHEY and CDR2 is SVGAGI. CDR3: CASSTWGGRGYTF. CDR3 bases: TGTGCCAGCAGTACCTGGGGAGGCCGAGGCTACACCTTC.

This clone came up once. The chain has TRBV4-1 and TRBJ2-2; TRBD2 might be the D (6 bases). Germline-derived CDR1 and CDR2 are MGHRA and YSYEKL. CDR3 length: 15 residues. V dropped 3 bases and J dropped 1 base, with 9 bases sitting between them. Here the CDR3 DNA reads TGCGCCAGCAGCCAGGGGGGAGAGAACACCGGGGAGCTGTTTTTT. This sequence encodes CASSQGGENTGELFF.

This clone came up a few times. V gene TRBV13 combines with J gene TRBJ2-3; maybe TRBD2 (7 bases). The germline V gene has CDR1 PRHDT and CDR2 FYEKMQ (reference sequence). This CDR3 is 15 amino acids long. V was trimmed by 5 bases and J by 3 bases, leaving 15 bases between them. The CDR3 spells CASSLTRGGTDTQYF. CDR3 DNA sequence: TGTGCCAGCAGCCTGACTAGGGGGGGGACAGATACGCAGTATTTT. Filled out from reference TRBV13 and TRBJ2-3, the complete variable domain reads AAGVIQSPRHLIKEKRETATLKCYPIPRHDTVYWYQQGPGQDPQFLISFYEKMQSDKGSIPDRFSAQQFSDYHSELNMSSLELGDSALYFCASSLTRGGTDTQYFGPGTRLTVL.

V and J are TRBV5-1 and TRBJ2-1; 11 nucleotides align to TRBD1. The V and J ends lost 2 bases and 4 bases, in that order; junction bases with no gene match: 2. The CDR3 is 15 amino acids. Per the germline V gene, CDR1 is SGHRS and CDR2 is YFSETQ. The CDR3 DNA reads as TGCGCCAGCAGCTTTGGGACAGGGGGGTACAATGAGCAGTTCTTC. Its protein is CASSFGTGGYNEQFF.

The V gene is TRBV5-1, the J gene TRBJ1-2; D is perhaps TRBD1 (5 bases). This CDR3 is 12 amino acids long. Germline loops: CDR1 SGHRS, CDR2 YFSETQ. V was cut by 0 bases and J by 8 bases, with 8 bases left in between. The DNA for the CDR3 is TGCGCCAGCAGCTTGGACCGGACAGGCTACACCTTC. It codes for CASSLDRTGYTF. Based on the CDR3 plus reference TRBV5-1 and TRBJ1-2, the full variable domain is KAGVTQTPRYLIKTRGQQVTLSCSPISGHRSVSWYQQTPGQGLQFLFEYFSETQRNKGNFPGRFSGRQFSNSRSEMNVSTLELGDSALYLCASSLDRTGYTFGSGTRLTVV.

The rearrangement links TRBV10-3 to TRBJ2-3; 11 positions match TRBD2. The CDR3 length is 13 residues. Germline V gene lookup returns CDR1 ENHRY and CDR2 SYGVKD. CDR3 amino acids: CAIAGGPGDTQYF. For the CDR3, the DNA is TGTGCGATAGCGGGGGGGCCAGGAGATACGCAGTATTTT.

This chain links TRBV10-1 with TRBJ2-1; weak D call: TRBD2 (6 bases). There are 17 residues in the CDR3. Germline V gene lookup returns CDR1 WNHNN and CDR2 SYGVQD (reference sequence). The V and J ends lost 7 bases and 5 bases respectively, with 24 bases between them. The CDR3 DNA reads as TGCGCCAGCATACCCCCGCCATGGGGGGAAAAGAACAATGAGCAGTTCTTC. Residues: CASIPPPWGEKNNEQFF.

This chain links TRBV27 with TRBJ1-4; D uncertain. The CDR3 runs to 13 residues. Germline V CDR1 and CDR2: MNHEY, SMNVEV (reference sequence). Trimming took off 6 bases at V and 8 bases at J, with 13 bases between the two ends. CDR3 loop: CASSINWEEKLFF. Here the CDR3 DNA reads TGTGCCAGCAGCATCAACTGGGAGGAAAAACTGTTTTTT. The full variable domain, its missing parts supplied by reference TRBV27 and TRBJ1-4, is EAQVTQNPRYLITVTGKKLTVTCSQNMNHEYMSWYRQDPGLGLRQIYYSMNVEVTDKGDVPEGYKVSRKEKRNFPLILESPSPNQTSLYFCASSINWEEKLFFGSGTQLSVL.

The chain uses TRBV10-3 and TRBJ2-7; 9 bases line up with TRBD1. The CDR3 covers 12 residues. Trimming took 11 bases from V and 6 from J; bases not matched to a gene: 8. The germline gives CDR1 ENHRY, CDR2 SYGVKD. CDR3 bases: TGTGCCTCTCGGACAGGGGTCTCCGAGCAGTACTTC. Its translation: CASRTGVSEQYF.

V and J are TRBV6-2 or TRBV6-3 and TRBJ1-2; TRBD1 aligns across 11 bases. With V trimmed by 1 base and J by 5 bases, 3 bases remained unmatched. CDR3 size: 15 residues. Germline V gene lookup returns CDR1 MNHEY and CDR2 SVGEGT. The CDR3 DNA is TGTGCCAGCAGTTACTTCGGGGACAGGGGGTATGGCTACACCTTC. Translated, it gives CASSYFGDRGYGYTF.

The J gene is TRBJ1-1, the V gene TRBV6-6; maybe TRBD1 (6 bases). CDR3 size: 11 residues. Germline CDR1 and CDR2: MNHNY and SVGAGI (reference sequence). Trimming removed 7 bases from V and 11 bases from J, with 14 bases in between. Here the CDR3 reads CASILYRDAFF. The CDR3 DNA sequence: TGTGCCAGCATCCTTTACAGGGACGCTTTCTTT.

V usage is TRBV6-5 and J usage is TRBJ2-7, with TRBD1 identical over 10 bases. Looked up from germline, CDR1 is MNHEY and CDR2 is SVGAGI. Germline trimming cut 7 bases from V and 2 bases from J; bases unmatched to any gene: 5. The CDR3 covers 14 residues. The CDR3 bases are TGTGCCAGCACCCCGGGACAGGGGACCTACGAGCAGTACTTC. Translating it yields CASTPGQGTYEQYF.

This chain uses TRBV25-1 with TRBJ1-6; no reliable D call. The CDR3 consists of 14 residues. V lost 4 bases and J 10 bases, leaving 14 bases between the germline ends. CDR1 and CDR2 from the germline V gene are MGHDK and SYGVNS. CDR3 loop: CASSGPGFPSPLHF. The CDR3 bases are TGTGCCAGCAGTGGCCCGGGATTTCCCTCACCCCTCCACTTT. Together with reference TRBV25-1 and TRBJ1-6, the CDR3 gives the full variable domain: EADIYQTPRYLVIGTGKKITLECSQTMGHDKMYWYQQDPGMELHLIHYSYGVNSTEKGDLSSESTVSRIRTEHFPLTLESARPSHTSQYLCASSGPGFPSPLHFGNGTRLTVT.

This sequence joins TRBV29-1 and TRBJ1-5; D uncertain. The CDR3 runs 15 residues. CDR1 is SQVTM, CDR2 ANQGSEA, per germline. Trimming removed 6 bases at V and 4 bases at J, with 19 bases between. The CDR3 protein is CSVQLDGVGNQPQHF. The CDR3 DNA follows: TGCAGCGTCCAACTGGACGGGGTTGGTAATCAGCCCCAGCATTTT.

The CDR3 loop reads CASSLMAGQETQYF. In nucleotides, the CDR3 is TGTGCCAGCAGCTTGATGGCAGGACAAGAGACCCAGTACTTC. The rearrangement joins TRBV5-5 to TRBJ2-5; no reliable D call. Trimming removed 1 base at V and 2 bases at J, with 9 bases between. Germline-derived CDR1 and CDR2 are SGHKS and YYEKEE (reference sequence). The length of the CDR3 is 14 residues.

The CDR3 protein is CASSPGRGNYEQYF. The CDR3 DNA reads TGTGCCAGCAGCCCCGGCCGGGGAAACTACGAGCAGTACTTC. The gene calls are TRBV7-2 and TRBJ2-7; possible D gene TRBD2, 5 bases. CDR3 length equals 14 residues. Trimming cost V 5 bases and J 3 bases, with 14 bases left between them. The germline V gene encodes CDR1 SGHTA and CDR2 FQGNSA.

CDR3 coding DNA: TGCGCCAGCAGCGGGCTAGCGGAAAACACAGATACGCAGTATTTT. Its translation is CASSGLAENTDTQYF. The V and J genes are TRBV5-1 and TRBJ2-3, with TRBD2 matching 7 bases. Per the germline V gene, CDR1 is SGHRS and CDR2 is YFSETQ. After removal of 4 bases from V and 2 bases from J, the junction contained 7 bases not matched to a gene. The CDR3 spans 15 residues.

The rearrangement links TRBV3-1 (or the pseudogene TRBV3-2) to TRBJ2-2, with D unclear. Trimming stripped 4 bases from V and 1 base from J, with 13 bases between. CDR1 LGHDT and CDR2 YNNKEL come from the germline V gene (reference sequence). The CDR3 totals 16 residues. CDR3 DNA sequence: TGTGCCAGCAGCCCCCCCTCCGCAGGGAACACCGGGGAGCTGTTTTTT. It translates to CASSPPSAGNTGELFF.

This clone was picked up a small number of times. This chain connects TRBV10-3 to TRBJ2-1, with 9 bases lining up with TRBD1. V shed 5 bases, J shed 6 bases, and the junction held 17 bases outside the gene matches. This CDR3 region has 18 residues. Germline V gene lookup returns CDR1 ENHRY and CDR2 SYGVKD. This CDR3 is CAISPGTGTTSHGNEQFF. The DNA of the CDR3 is TGTGCCATCAGTCCCGGGACAGGGACAACCTCACACGGCAATGAGCAGTTCTTC.

This rearrangement joins TRBV25-1 to TRBJ2-7, with 8 bases lining up with TRBD1. CDR3 size: 15 residues. The junction had 11 bases not matched to a gene; V was cut back by 1 base and J by 9 bases. Germline V gene data show CDR1 as MGHDK and CDR2 as SYGVNS. The CDR3 region is CASSESRTGNIGQYF. CDR3 bases: TGTGCCAGCAGTGAATCTAGGACAGGGAATATAGGGCAGTACTTC.